A selection of T cell receptor beta chains follows, all from one sample in a study of tumour-infiltrating T cells in Burkitt lymphoma. TCRdb's copy holds only in-frame clones and misses some; the assay was immunoSEQ multiplex PCR. The repertoire holds about 9,200 clones, with approximately 60% as singletons. Sequencing was done on a sample of tumor tissue. These receptors were collected from a human donor with diffuse large B-cell lymphoma. CDR3s include the opening cysteine and the closing phenylalanine or tryptophan. Each record gives: J gene, D gene, V gene, clone size, CDR3 protein, CDR3 DNA. D genes are given only for firm matches. Some rows mark clone size as missing; the rest say once, few, many or name a class of expanded clone.

TRBJ2-6 | NA | TRBV5-1 | NA | CASSPGPSQPVLTF | TGCGCCAGCAGCCCAGGCCCCTCCCAGCCCGTCCTGACTTTC
TRBJ2-1 | TRBD2 | TRBV29-1 | NA | CSVDYDGGYNEQFF | TGCAGCGTTGATTACGACGGGGGGTACAATGAGCAGTTCTTC
TRBJ2-7 | NA | TRBV7-9 | NA | CASSLDQKQYF | TGTGCCAGCAGCCTCGATCAGAAGCAGTACTTC
TRBJ2-4 | NA | TRBV29-1 | NA | CSVESGAKNIQYF | TGCAGCGTTGAATCCGGAGCCAAAAACATTCAGTACTTC
TRBJ2-7 | NA | TRBV9 | NA | CASSAGQSSVEQYF | TGTGCCAGCAGCGCAGGACAGTCATCGGTCGAGCAGTACTTC
TRBJ1-1 | NA | TRBV18 | NA | CASSEIQGLNEAFF | TGTGCCAGCTCAGAAATTCAGGGGCTCAATGAAGCTTTCTTT
TRBJ1-2 | TRBD1 | TRBV10-3 | NA | CAITPGTGPNGYTF | TGTGCCATCACCCCTGGGACAGGGCCCAATGGCTACACCTTC
TRBJ2-5 | NA | TRBV4-1 | NA | CASSLTQGSETQYF | TGCGCCAGCAGCCTAACCCAGGGATCGGAGACCCAGTACTTC
TRBJ2-3 | TRBD1 | TRBV28 | medium-sized | CAATRDSYGDTQYF | TGTGCCGCAACCCGGGACAGCTACGGGGATACGCAGTATTTT
TRBJ1-1 | NA | TRBV29-1 | NA | CSVADNTEAFF | TGCAGCGTTGCAGATAACACTGAAGCTTTCTTT
TRBJ2-7 | NA | TRBV7-9 | few | CASSTRGGSYEQYF | TGTGCCAGCAGCACAAGGGGGGGGTCCTACGAGCAGTACTTC
TRBJ1-4 | TRBD1 | TRBV10-3 | NA | CAISESDRGGEKLFF | TGTGCCATCAGTGAGTCCGACAGGGGAGGTGAAAAACTGTTTTTT
TRBJ1-2 | NA | TRBV27 | NA | CASRTSLQVPGYTF | TGTGCCAGCAGAACTAGCCTACAGGTACCAGGCTACACCTTC
TRBJ2-2 | TRBD2 | TRBV5-1 | NA | CASRGLAGGNTGELFF | TGCGCCAGCAGGGGACTAGCGGGGGGAAACACCGGGGAGCTGTTTTTT
TRBJ1-6 | NA | TRBV19 | few | CASSIEGDVANSPLHF | TGTGCCAGTAGTATAGAAGGGGACGTGGCCAATTCACCCCTCCACTTT
TRBJ1-5 | NA | TRBV19 | NA | CASSWSRSNQPQHF | TGTGCCAGTAGTTGGTCACGCAGCAATCAGCCCCAGCATTTT
TRBJ2-5 | NA | TRBV6-5 | NA | CASSPGSGGTQYF | TGTGCCAGCAGTCCCGGCTCCGGAGGGACCCAGTACTTC
TRBJ1-1 | TRBD1 | TRBV30 | NA | CAWSVRQGGAFF | TGTGCCTGGAGTGTACGACAGGGGGGAGCTTTCTTT
TRBJ2-3 | NA | TRBV4-1 | NA | CASSLLLGDSDTQYF | TGCGCCAGCAGCCTCCTACTGGGGGATTCGGATACGCAGTATTTT
TRBJ2-2 | NA | TRBV27 | NA | CASGTVDHTGELFF | TGTGCCAGCGGAACCGTTGACCACACCGGGGAGCTGTTTTTT
TRBJ1-4 | TRBD1 | TRBV27 | NA | CASSSRRGRYEKLFF | TGTGCCAGCAGTTCTCGTAGGGGGCGGTATGAAAAACTGTTTTTT
TRBJ2-3 | NA | TRBV30 | NA | CAWSAGGPVTQYF | TGTGCCTGGAGCGCCGGGGGGCCGGTAACGCAGTATTTT
TRBJ1-6 | NA | TRBV19 | few | CASSAVRGGSPLHF | TGTGCCAGTAGTGCAGTCCGGGGGGGTTCACCCCTCCACTTT
TRBJ2-3 | NA | TRBV4-2 | NA | CASSHSPRSSTDTQYF | TGTGCCAGCAGTCATAGTCCTAGGTCTAGCACAGATACGCAGTATTTT
TRBJ2-5 | TRBD2 | TRBV5-6 | NA | CASSLASGVTYQETQYF | TGTGCCAGCAGCTTGGCTAGCGGGGTTACCTATCAAGAGACCCAGTACTTC
TRBJ2-1 | NA | TRBV5-1 | NA | CASSLEGSWENEQFF | TGCGCCAGCAGCTTGGAGGGTTCGTGGGAGAATGAGCAGTTCTTC
TRBJ1-2 | TRBD1 | TRBV6-5 | NA | CASSYTGGEAYGYTF | TGTGCCAGCAGTTACACAGGGGGCGAAGCGTATGGCTACACCTTC
TRBJ1-1 | TRBD1 | TRBV9 | once | CASSLGTGGGEAFF | TGTGCCAGCAGCCTAGGGACAGGGGGTGGTGAAGCTTTCTTT
TRBJ1-1 | TRBD1 | TRBV11-1 | NA | CASSPRQGARRYTEAFF | TGTGCCAGCAGTCCAAGACAGGGGGCGCGGAGGTACACTGAAGCTTTCTTT
TRBJ2-7 | NA | TRBV4-1 | NA | CASSQGQGLHEQYF | TGCGCCAGCAGCCAAGGGCAGGGACTCCACGAGCAGTACTTC
TRBJ2-6 | NA | TRBV19 | NA | CASSYYDLTGAYPGANVLTF | TGTGCCAGTAGTTACTACGACCTTACGGGGGCCTACCCTGGGGCCAACGTCCTGACTTTC